This TCR beta chain stems from a study of blood T cell repertoires in COVID-19. Individuals drawn from some 25 US areas were about 18 to 100 years old. Before being deemed recovered, Cohort 3 donors had two negative PCRs, clearance, or symptom resolution. Clones were sequenced by immunoSEQ multiplex PCR, and TCRdb holds only the in-frame ones, with some missing. This sample has 260,000 or so clones; 85% to 90% occur once, and the top ten carry roughly a sixth. The CDR3 loop spans 13 amino acids. V was trimmed by 4 bases and J by 4 bases, leaving 9 bases between them. Looked up from germline, CDR1 is SGDLS and CDR2 is YYNGEE.

This receptor was taken from a man aged 18 to 30 who had recovered from COVID-19. The chain recombines TRBV9 with TRBJ2-1; D call uncertain. Sample: PBMCs or T cells enriched from blood (not recorded which). The CDR3 reads CASSSRLYNEQFF. DNA for the CDR3: TGTGCCAGCAGCTCCCGACTTTACAATGAGCAGTTCTTC.